This T cell receptor (beta chain) was captured in a study of OX40 agonist ivuxolimab in advanced cancers. Broader study findings: On average, CD8+ T cells showed a greater number of expanded clones than CD4+.

With respect to this clone: Its antigen is still unknown.

TCRdb's copy holds only in-frame clones and misses some; the assay was immunoSEQ multiplex PCR. This table holds 20,000 to 25,000 clones, 80% to 90% found once. J was trimmed by 6 bases and V by 4 bases; bases with no gene match: 7. The CDR3 extends over 15 amino acids. Germline CDR1 is MDHEN and CDR2 is SYDVKM. The receptor comes from an adult with an advanced solid tumor such as melanoma, head and neck, liver or kidney cancer. V is TRBV28 and J is TRBJ2-1; 9 bases are shared with TRBD1. Source: CD4+ or CD8+ T cells sorted from blood, taken in a trial of the OX40 agonist ivuxolimab. The CDR3 sequence is CASSSAGTGLNEQFF. Written as DNA, the CDR3 is TGTGCCAGCAGTTCCGCCGGGACAGGGCTCAATGAGCAGTTCTTC.